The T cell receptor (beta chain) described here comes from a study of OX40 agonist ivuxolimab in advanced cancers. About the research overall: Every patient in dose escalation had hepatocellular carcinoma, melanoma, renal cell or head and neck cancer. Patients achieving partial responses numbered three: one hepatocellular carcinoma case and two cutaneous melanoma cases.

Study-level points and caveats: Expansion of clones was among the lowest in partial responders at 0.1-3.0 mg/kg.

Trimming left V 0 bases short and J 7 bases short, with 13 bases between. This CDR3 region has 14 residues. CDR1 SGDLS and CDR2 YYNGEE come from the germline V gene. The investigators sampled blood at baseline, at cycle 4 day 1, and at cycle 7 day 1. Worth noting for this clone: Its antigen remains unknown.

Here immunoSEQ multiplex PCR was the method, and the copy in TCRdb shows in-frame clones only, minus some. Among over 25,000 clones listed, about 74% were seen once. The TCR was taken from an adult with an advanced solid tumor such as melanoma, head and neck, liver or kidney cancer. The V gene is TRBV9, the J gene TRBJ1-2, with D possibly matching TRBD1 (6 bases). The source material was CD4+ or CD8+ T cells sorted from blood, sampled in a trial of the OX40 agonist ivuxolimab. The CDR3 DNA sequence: TGTGCCAGCAGCGTAGACCAGGGGCGGGGTGGCTACACCTTC. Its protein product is CASSVDQGRGGYTF.